The subject of this entry is one T cell receptor beta chain. The repertoire was sequenced with immunoSEQ multiplex PCR; TCRdb's copy has only in-frame clones and lacks some. Altogether about 190,000 clones are present, roughly nine tenths being singletons, with the ten largest covering about 1.1%. The data derive from a study of blood T cell repertoires in COVID-19. V shed 3 bases and J shed 8 bases, with 13 bases lying between them. The CDR3 has 13 residues. CDR1 is MNHEY, CDR2 SMNVEV, per germline (reference sequence). This chain joins TRBV27 and TRBJ1-2, with no clear D. This sequence originates from a young man with acute or convalescent COVID-19. The sequenced sample was peripheral blood. CDR3 in DNA: TGTGCCAGCAGTTTCGGAGCGACCAAGGGCTACACCTTC. Translating it yields CASSFGATKGYTF.